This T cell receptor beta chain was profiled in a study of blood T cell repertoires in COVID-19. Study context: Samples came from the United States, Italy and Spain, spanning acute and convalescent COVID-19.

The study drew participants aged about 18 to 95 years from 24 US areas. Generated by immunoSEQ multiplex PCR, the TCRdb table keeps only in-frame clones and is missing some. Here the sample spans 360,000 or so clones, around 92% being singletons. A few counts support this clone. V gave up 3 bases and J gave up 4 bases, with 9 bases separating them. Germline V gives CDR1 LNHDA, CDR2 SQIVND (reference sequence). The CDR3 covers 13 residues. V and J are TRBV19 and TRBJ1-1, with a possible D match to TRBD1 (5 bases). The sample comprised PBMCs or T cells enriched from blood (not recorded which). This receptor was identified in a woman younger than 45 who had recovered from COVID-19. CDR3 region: CASSMGGATEAFF. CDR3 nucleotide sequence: TGTGCCAGTAGTATGGGGGGTGCCACTGAAGCTTTCTTT.